This note documents a single T cell receptor (beta chain) sequence. Its antigen target is currently unknown. No much larger clone exists at a distance of one base, and base qualities are not known. V lost 4 bases and J lost 5 bases, and the count of bases not matched to a germline gene is 7. Inclusive of the bounding cysteine and phenylalanine, the CDR3 is 14 residues long. This entry keeps only the CDR3 DNA: 42 bases, framed from base 1. CDR1 and CDR2 were assigned from the germline V gene (reference sequence) as LNHDA and SQIVND. The sample belongs to a study of T cell responses to AZD1222 COVID-19 vaccine (dated by TCRdb to the early 2020s). For the study in its entirety: Because spike-specific TCR depth and breadth did not differ between the two schedules, AZD1222 recipients who got a second dose at roughly 4 weeks were pooled with those who got a second dose at roughly 12 weeks. TCR sequencing covered over 230 trial participants: 200 to 220 given two doses of AZD1222 and about 26 given two doses of MenACWY control vaccine. Trial participants were enrolled by age into subgroups of 18-55, 56-69 and 70-plus years, and 148, 28 and 57 TCR-sequenced participants, respectively, were included in these subgroups. Findings and caveats that apply to the study as a whole: The 56-69-year group was small, and its depth increase did not reach significance, likely because of low power. Epitopes outside the regions mutated in the B.1.351 and B.1.1.7 variants were reportedly recognized by nearly half of the unique spike-specific TCRs. Participants were mostly white British and included more females than males, and it was suggested by the authors that clonal diversity may have been underestimated. Conclusions about previously exposed vaccinees are limited because only six or seven AZD1222 recipients were SARS-CoV-2 seropositive at baseline. After two AZD1222 doses, both the breadth and the depth of spike-specific TCRs were significantly higher than at day 0 and than in MenACWY recipients. Because no day 14 peak-response samples were available, repertoires were characterized only after the peak T cell response. CD4 TCRs associated with the vaccine covered the entire spike protein, and the dominant responses were in regions 160-218 and 743-854.

The CDR3 regions of human TCRbeta chains were subjected to immunosequencing. Processing in the source paper ran as follows. TCRs in the repertoires were compared against a reference library of SARS-CoV-2-specific TCRs that had been generated with the MIRA antigen-specificity platform. Breadth was defined as the fraction of unique TCRs that were SARS-CoV-2-associated. Depth was defined as the fraction of total T cells that were SARS-CoV-2-associated. Each spike-specific TCR was assigned to its reactive spike region and to a CD4 or CD8 class using the MIRA data. Log10-transformed breadth and depth values were compared by one-way ANOVA with Sidak's multiple comparisons tests. Entries here come from immuneACCESS through TCRdb and include only in-frame sequences with V and J called. Some clones fail to appear in such tables; in the studies checked, an unresolved V gene covers under half of the shortfall, and the cause of the remainder is unknown. V and J calls and clone size follow that table, whereas D and trimming were derived from the DNA. A total of over 70,000 clones appear in this sample, around 85% of them only once. The ten most abundant clones make up about 20% of the sample.

In light of the paper, this sample's time point label describes: baseline before first vaccination. The vaccinee samples were drawn from two UK trials, COV001 and COV002, one of which was a single-blind randomized controlled phase 2/3 trial testing AZD1222 (ChAdOx1 nCoV-19) in healthy adults. For TCRbeta chain sequencing, PBMC samples were collected from trial participants at day 0 and at day 28 after the second dose. The input for sequencing was peripheral blood, taken on day 0 of AZD1222 vaccination. Recombination joined TRBV19 with TRBJ1-1; 7 central bases correspond to TRBD1. The sequence came from an adult in good health. The CDR3 is CASSKSTGWTEAFF. The sequenced DNA is TGTGCCAGTAGTAAATCGACAGGGTGGACTGAAGCTTTCTTT.